This T cell receptor (beta chain) was found in a study of tumor-infiltrating lymphocytes in primary liver carcinoma. Study-wide results and limits: Tumor-adjacent and tumor-blood pairs overlapped less than tumor region pairs did.

The CDR3 totals 16 residues. Per the germline V gene, CDR1 is SGHAT and CDR2 is FQNNGV. DNA and RNA were both co-extracted from around 20-30 mg of bulk tissue that had not been sorted. TCR beta cDNA came from about 0.45 ug total RNA, primed with a constant-region primer. Libraries for TCR beta were built through three nested multiplex PCR rounds, which together made up a slightly modified ARM-PCR procedure. Rounds one and two of PCR, each of around 9 cycles, were primed with TRBV1-TRBV30 forward primers and a C-beta reverse primer. TCRdb independently ran MiXCR on the multiplex PCR reads; one entry per CDR3 protein. This sample has approximately 76,000 distinct CDR3 sequences; 71% occur once, and the top ten carry around 13%. This clonotype occurred a few times. No antigen is known for it. A junction boundary mismatches the germline segment, possibly from a read error.

The source of this sequence is a woman aged 55-70 years with primary liver carcinoma and hepatitis B virus infection. Sequencing was carried out using liver tumor tissue from sampling region 4. Described subset: tumor region T4, right-lateral pole. The genes are TRBV11-2 and TRBJ2-7; no firm D call. Here the CDR3 reads CASSSLTSGSTYELYF. The CDR3 DNA is TGTGCCAGCAGCTCCTTAACCTCCGGGTCCACCTACGAGCTGTACTTC.